These 22 T cell receptor beta chains came from one sample sequenced in a study of T cells in Graves' hyperthyroidism and ophthalmopathy. TCR beta CDR3 region amplification was performed from RNA transcripts. HTBI primers drove first-round RT-PCR of the TCR CDR3. MiXCR was run by TCRdb on the multiplex PCR reads, yielding one entry per CDR3 protein. Altogether hundreds of thousands of distinct CDR3 sequences are present, about 20% being singletons, with the ten largest covering roughly 30%. What was sequenced was blood. The origin of the receptors is a young man with Graves' ophthalmopathy.

This CDR3 is CASSLEAREGRSTGELFF. The CDR3 DNA is TGCGCCAGCAGCTTGGAAGCGCGGGAGGGCCGTAGCACCGGGGAGCTGTTTTTT. The gene calls are TRBV5-1 and TRBJ2-2, with TRBD2 matching over 9 bases. Germline trimming cut 0 bases from V and 4 bases from J; bases unmatched to any gene: 10. The CDR3 runs to 18 residues. Per germline, CDR1 SGHRS and CDR2 YFSETQ. The full variable domain, in which reference TRBV5-1 and TRBJ2-2 provide the parts outside the CDR3, is KAGVTQTPRYLIKTRGQQVTLSCSPISGHRSVSWYQQTPGQGLQFLFEYFSETQRNKGNFPGRFSGRQFSNSRSEMNVSTLELGDSALYLCASSLEAREGRSTGELFFGEGSRLTVL.

This clonotype has a handful of counts. The rearrangement links TRBV10-3 to TRBJ2-7; D gene uncertain. Trimming removed 3 bases at V and 0 bases at J, with 9 bases between. Looked up from germline, CDR1 is ENHRY and CDR2 is SYGVKD. The CDR3 has 14 residues. The CDR3 coding sequence is TGTGCCATCAGTGAACGGGCACCCTCCTACGAGCAGTACTTC. It translates to CAISERAPSYEQYF.

V gene TRBV30 combines with J gene TRBJ2-5, with 7 bases lining up with TRBD2. The CDR3 is 16 amino acids. The trim removed 0 bases at V and 2 bases at J, leaving 9 bases unmatched. Germline V gene sequence: CDR1 GTSNPN, CDR2 SVGIG (reference sequence). In nucleotides, the CDR3 is TGTGCCTGGAGTGTACCCCGAGCGGGGCCTCAAGAGACCCAGTACTTC. Its translation: CAWSVPRAGPQETQYF.

This clonotype was recorded at least ten times. The chain links TRBV3-1 to TRBJ1-1; D remains ambiguous. The CDR3 covers 15 residues. Trimming stripped 4 bases from V and 3 bases from J, with 15 bases between. Looked up from germline, CDR1 is LGHDT and CDR2 is YNNKEL (reference sequence). In nucleotides, the CDR3 is TGTGCCAGCAGCCGCCCAGGTCGCATGGACACTGAAGCTTTCTTT. As protein: CASSRPGRMDTEAFF.

This clonotype was picked up a small number of times. The V and J genes are TRBV30 and TRBJ2-7, with unresolved D. In germline, CDR1 is GTSNPN, CDR2 SVGIG (reference sequence). The CDR3 length is 14 residues. V lost 1 base to trimming and J lost 3 bases, with 13 bases between them. CDR3 nucleotide sequence: TGTGCCTGGAGTGGCGGTTTTGGGAACTACGAGCAGTACTTC. This gives the protein CAWSGGFGNYEQYF.

There are a few counts of this clonotype. The chain links TRBV20-1 to TRBJ1-5, with D tentatively TRBD1 (6 bases). The CDR3 covers 14 residues. Germline V gene data show CDR1 as DFQATT and CDR2 as SNEGSKA (reference sequence). Between the trimmed V and J ends, which lost 4 bases and 6 bases, there was a span of 16 bases. CDR3 sequence (DNA): TGCAGTGCTACCGACTTTACAGGGTCTCAGCCCCAGCATTTT. The encoded protein is CSATDFTGSQPQHF.

V usage is TRBV28 and J usage is TRBJ2-2; unclear D gene. CDR3 size: 14 residues. Deletions cut 3 bases from V and 2 bases from J, with 7 bases between. CDR1 is MDHEN and CDR2 is SYDVKM in the germline V gene. This chain's CDR3 is CASSFDFNTGELFF. The CDR3 DNA sequence: TGTGCCAGCAGTTTTGACTTTAACACCGGGGAGCTGTTTTTT.

Many counts were recorded for this clonotype. The V call is TRBV24-1, the J call TRBJ2-5; possible D gene TRBD1, 6 bases. Germline CDR1 reads KGHDR; CDR2 reads SFDVKD. V was cut by 3 bases and J by 2 bases, with 15 bases left in between. This CDR3 is 16 amino acids long. As DNA, the CDR3 is TGTGCCACCAGTGATGGCGACAGGCGGCAACAAGAGACCCAGTACTTC. Residues: CATSDGDRRQQETQYF.

This clonotype showed up many times. The CDR3 region is CASSRQSLSGYTF. The CDR3 bases are TGTGCCAGCAGCCGACAGTCTTTGAGTGGCTACACCTTC. The chain links TRBV3-1 to TRBJ1-2; a weak D match, TRBD1 (5 bases). V was cut by 4 bases and J by 7 bases, with 13 bases left in between. Germline values: CDR1 LGHDT, CDR2 YNNKEL (reference sequence). The CDR3 extends over 13 amino acids.

The table lists this clonotype with many counts. The chain's CDR3 is CASSFVATSRFYEQYF. DNA of the CDR3: TGTGCCAGCAGCTTTGTGGCGACTAGCAGGTTCTACGAGCAGTACTTC. The genes are TRBV7-9 and TRBJ2-7; TRBD2 matches at 7 bases. The CDR3 is 16 residues long. With 3 bases clipped from V and 3 bases from J, the junction kept 11 bases outside the gene matches. CDR1 and CDR2 (germline): SEHNR, FQNEAQ (reference sequence).

At least ten counts were recorded for this clonotype. J is TRBJ2-7 and V is TRBV7-2, with TRBD1 as a possible D gene (6 bases). The CDR3 covers 15 residues. Germline V lookup: CDR1 SGHTA, CDR2 FQGNSA. With 1 base removed from V and 5 bases from J, the gap between germline ends came to 15 bases. The CDR3, as DNA: TGTGCCAGCAGCTTAGATGGCAGGGGTTCGAACGAGCAGTACTTC. Its protein is CASSLDGRGSNEQYF.

There are a few counts of this clonotype. The genes are TRBV6-1 and TRBJ2-5, with D perhaps TRBD1 (6 bases). The CDR3 extends over 12 amino acids. V shed 6 bases and J shed 3 bases, with 8 bases lying between them. The germline V gene has CDR1 MNHNS and CDR2 SASEGT. This CDR3 reads CASSRGEETQYF. The CDR3 DNA is TGTGCCAGCAGCAGGGGTGAAGAGACCCAGTACTTC.

For this clonotype: A much larger clone differs by one base, so this may be a read error. This sequence joins TRBV13 and TRBJ1-2; D is perhaps TRBD1 (5 bases). The CDR3 spans 14 residues. The ends were cut back, 5 bases at V and 7 bases at J, with 17 bases in the middle. Germline V gives CDR1 PRHDT, CDR2 FYEKMQ (reference sequence). The CDR3 loop reads CASSLEGSYCGYTF. DNA of the CDR3: TGTGCCAGCAGCCTCGAGGGGTCGTACTGTGGCTACACCTTC.

This clonotype was observed many times. V gene TRBV7-3 combines with J gene TRBJ1-1; 9 nucleotides align to TRBD1. V was pared by 4 bases and J by 5 bases, with 5 bases of the junction left unmatched. The CDR3 is 14 residues long. Germline assignment: CDR1 SGHTA and CDR2 FQGTGA. This CDR3 reads CASSSSGTGTEAFF. In DNA, the CDR3 is TGTGCCAGCAGCTCTTCCGGGACAGGGACTGAAGCTTTCTTT.

The chain couples TRBV28 to TRBJ2-6, with D perhaps matching TRBD2 (5 bases). CDR3 size: 15 residues. Germline CDR1 MDHEN, CDR2 SYDVKM. Trimming pared 1 base from V and 12 bases from J, leaving 16 bases between. CDR3 region: CASSLLERSLGVLTF. In DNA form, the CDR3 reads TGTGCCAGCAGTTTATTAGAGCGGTCTCTCGGCGTCCTGACTTTC.

The chain employs TRBV30 and TRBJ2-3; perhaps TRBD2 as D (5 bases). This CDR3 has 14 residues. Germline lookup yields CDR1 GTSNPN and CDR2 SVGIG (reference sequence). V was clipped by 4 bases and J by 3 bases, with 14 bases between them. As DNA, the CDR3 is TGTGCCTGGAAGCATTTAGCGCTGACAGATACGCAGTATTTT. Its protein product is CAWKHLALTDTQYF.

The chain uses TRBV5-5 and TRBJ2-7; weak D call: TRBD1 (6 bases). The CDR3 length is 12 residues. V was pared by 4 bases and J by 5 bases, with 10 bases between. Germline V gives CDR1 SGHKS, CDR2 YYEKEE (reference sequence). The chain's CDR3 is CASSATGNEQYF. In DNA form, the CDR3 reads TGTGCCAGCAGCGCCACAGGGAACGAGCAGTACTTC. Full variable domain (rest looked up from reference TRBV5-5 and TRBJ2-7): DAGVTQSPTHLIKTRGQQVTLRCSPISGHKSVSWYQQVLGQGPQFIFQYYEKEERGRGNFPDRFSARQFPNYSSELNVNALLLGDSALYLCASSATGNEQYFGPGTRLTVT.

The chain couples TRBV15 to TRBJ2-7; 8 bases align to TRBD2. J lost 4 bases, V lost 2 bases, and 7 bases had no gene match. This CDR3 has 15 amino acids. Germline values: CDR1 LNHNV, CDR2 YYDKDF (reference sequence). The CDR3 DNA reads as TGTGCCACCAGCAGACAAGGGCGGGGGGCTTACGAGCAGTACTTC. Encoded protein: CATSRQGRGAYEQYF.

This clonotype has more than one count but fewer than ten. This rearrangement joins TRBV7-3 to TRBJ2-3; perhaps TRBD2 as D (5 bases). The germline V gene has CDR1 SGHTA and CDR2 FQGTGA. CDR3 length: 15 amino acids. V dropped 4 bases and J dropped 4 bases, with 15 bases sitting between them. CDR3 nucleotides: TGTGCCAGCAGCTCGGTAGGAGGCGTAGCAGATACGCAGTATTTT. It yields the protein CASSSVGGVADTQYF.

This clonotype was seen many times. V and J are TRBV3-1 and TRBJ1-1; possibly TRBD1 for D (6 bases). This CDR3 spans 16 amino acids. In germline, CDR1 is LGHDT, CDR2 YNNKEL (reference sequence). Trimming took off 5 bases at V and 4 bases at J, with 20 bases between the two ends. The CDR3 DNA reads TGTGCCAGCAGCGCTCCAGGGGCGCGGGGTACCACTGAAGCTTTCTTT. This encodes CASSAPGARGTTEAFF.

The chain joins TRBV12-3 or TRBV12-4 to TRBJ2-7, with D possibly matching TRBD2 (6 bases). Deletions cut 7 bases from V and 5 bases from J, with 24 bases between. The CDR3 has 16 residues. As DNA, the CDR3 is TGTGCCAGCACCCCCTGGGGACTCGGAGGGTCCCACGAGCAGTACTTC. Protein: CASTPWGLGGSHEQYF.

The chain joins TRBV14 to TRBJ2-3; TRBD2 matches at 7 bases. Germline CDR1 is SGHDN and CDR2 is FVKESK. The J segment lost 7 bases and the V segment lost 4 bases, leaving 5 bases of the junction unmatched. This CDR3 region has 13 residues. CDR3 nucleotides: TGTGCCAGCAGCCCCGCCGGGGGGAATACGCAGTATTTT. Residues: CASSPAGGNTQYF.